These T cell receptor beta chains were read from a single sample in a study of blood T cell repertoires in COVID-19. The method was immunoSEQ multiplex PCR; TCRdb's version includes in-frame clones alone and lacks a portion of them. The sample carries 150,000 to 200,000 clones, 65% to 80% recorded once. The material sequenced was peripheral blood. These receptors all stem from a man in his 60s with acute or convalescent COVID-19. Each CDR3 is given with its conserved first and last residue. A D gene is named only where the DNA matches it firmly. Expanded clones are given a class, and other clones once, few, many or no size at all.

clone_size	v_call	d_call	j_call	cdr3_aa	cdr3_nt
NA	TRBV19	TRBD1	TRBJ2-7	CASSISGTGHYEQYF	TGTGCCAGTAGTATCTCCGGGACAGGACACTACGAGCAGTACTTC
NA	TRBV7-2	TRBD1	TRBJ2-7	CASSWGQGGYEQYF	TGTGCCAGCAGCTGGGGACAGGGTGGATACGAGCAGTACTTC
NA	TRBV19	NA	TRBJ1-1	CASQLNTEAFF	TGTGCCAGCCAGTTGAACACTGAAGCTTTCTTT
NA	TRBV7-3	NA	TRBJ2-1	CASSLSPGPPYNEQFF	TGTGCCAGCAGCTTAAGCCCAGGGCCTCCCTACAATGAGCAGTTCTTC
few	TRBV7-8	NA	TRBJ1-1	CASSFTVMNTEAFF	TGTGCCAGCAGTTTCACAGTGATGAACACTGAAGCTTTCTTT
few	TRBV7-9	TRBD1	TRBJ1-2	CASSLALGTGKGYTF	TGTGCCAGCAGCTTAGCGCTTGGGACAGGGAAGGGCTACACCTTC
NA	TRBV15	NA	TRBJ2-5	CATSRDLGQETQYF	TGTGCCACCAGCAGAGATCTCGGGCAAGAGACCCAGTACTTC
NA	TRBV7-2	NA	TRBJ2-1	CASSSRGTASNEQFF	TGTGCCAGCAGCTCCCGCGGGACAGCTTCCAATGAGCAGTTCTTC
NA	TRBV9	NA	TRBJ1-2	CASSVTPDETIGYTF	TGTGCCAGCAGCGTTACCCCGGATGAGACAATTGGCTACACCTTC
NA	TRBV10-3	TRBD1	TRBJ1-4	CAIRSGQEETNEKLFF	TGTGCCATCAGATCCGGACAGGAGGAGACTAATGAAAAACTGTTTTTT
NA	TRBV6-5	TRBD1	TRBJ1-2	CASSYEGAHYGYTF	TGTGCCAGCAGTTACGAGGGGGCGCACTATGGCTACACCTTC
NA	TRBV11-2	NA	TRBJ2-7	CASSLGQGGYEQYF	TGTGCCAGCAGCCTCGGACAGGGAGGGTACGAGCAGTACTTC
NA	TRBV28	TRBD1	TRBJ1-2	CASSVGQEHGYTF	TGTGCCAGCAGTGTAGGACAGGAACATGGCTACACCTTC
NA	TRBV5-6	NA	TRBJ2-7	CASSLIGGFGGVLNYEQYF	TGTGCCAGCAGCTTGATCGGGGGTTTTGGGGGTGTGTTGAACTACGAGCAGTACTTC
NA	TRBV5-1	NA	TRBJ2-5	CASSFEQVGETQYF	TGCGCCAGCAGCTTCGAACAGGTGGGAGAGACCCAGTACTTC
NA	TRBV2	NA	TRBJ1-6	CASSGQANDNSPLHF	TGTGCCAGCAGTGGTCAGGCGAATGATAATTCACCCCTCCACTTT
NA	TRBV4-1	NA	TRBJ1-2	CASSQVLGAYGYTF	TGCGCCAGCAGCCAAGTTTTAGGGGCCTATGGCTACACCTTC
NA	TRBV7-2	TRBD1	TRBJ1-2	CASSSRGLRGYTF	TGTGCCAGCAGCTCCAGGGGGCTACGTGGCTACACCTTC